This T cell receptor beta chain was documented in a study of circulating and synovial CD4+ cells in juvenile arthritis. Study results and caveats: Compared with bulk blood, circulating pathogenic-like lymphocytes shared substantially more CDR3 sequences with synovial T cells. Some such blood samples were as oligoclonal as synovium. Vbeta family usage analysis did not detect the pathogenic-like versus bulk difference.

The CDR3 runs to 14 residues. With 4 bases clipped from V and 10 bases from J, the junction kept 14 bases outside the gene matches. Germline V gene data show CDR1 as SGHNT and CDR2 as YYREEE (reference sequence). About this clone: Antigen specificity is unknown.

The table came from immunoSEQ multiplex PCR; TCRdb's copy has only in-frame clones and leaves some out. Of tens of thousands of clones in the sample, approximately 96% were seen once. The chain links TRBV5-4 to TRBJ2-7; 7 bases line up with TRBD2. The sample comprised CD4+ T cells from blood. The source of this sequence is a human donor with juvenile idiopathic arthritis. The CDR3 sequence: CASSPDPALAYQYF. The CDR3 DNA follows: TGTGCCAGCAGCCCGGATCCCGCACTAGCGTATCAGTACTTC. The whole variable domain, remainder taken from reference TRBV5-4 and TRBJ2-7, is ETGVTQSPTHLIKTRGQQVTLRCSSQSGHNTVSWYQQALGQGPQFIFQYYREEENGRGNFPPRFSGLQFPNYSSELNVNALELDDSALYLCASSPDPALAYQYFGPGTRLTVT.